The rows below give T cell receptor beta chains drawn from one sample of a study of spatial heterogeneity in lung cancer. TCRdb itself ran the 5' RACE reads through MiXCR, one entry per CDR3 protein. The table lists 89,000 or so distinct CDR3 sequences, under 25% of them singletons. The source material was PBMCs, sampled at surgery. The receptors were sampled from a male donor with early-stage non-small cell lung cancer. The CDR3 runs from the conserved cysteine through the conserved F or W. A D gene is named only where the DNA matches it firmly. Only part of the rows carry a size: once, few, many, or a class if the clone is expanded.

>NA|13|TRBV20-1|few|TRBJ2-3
CSPGERRTDTQYF
TGCAGTCCTGGGGAGCGGAGAACAGATACGCAGTATTTT
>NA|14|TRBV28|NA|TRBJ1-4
CASLPPGRGEKLFF
TGTGCCAGCCTTCCCCCGGGGCGCGGTGAAAAACTGTTTTTT
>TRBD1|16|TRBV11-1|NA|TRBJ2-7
CASSFWTGGDPKEQYF
TGTGCCAGCAGCTTCTGGACAGGGGGGGACCCTAAAGAGCAGTACTTC
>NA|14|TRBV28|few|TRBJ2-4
CASSLGPQRNIQYF
TGTGCCAGCAGTTTAGGCCCGCAACGGAACATTCAGTACTTC
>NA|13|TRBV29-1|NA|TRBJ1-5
CSVAGNSNQPQHF
TGCAGCGTTGCGGGGAATAGCAATCAGCCCCAGCATTTT
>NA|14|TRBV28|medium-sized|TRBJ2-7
CASSFPQGPSEQYF
TGTGCCAGCAGTTTTCCCCAGGGTCCTTCCGAGCAGTACTTC
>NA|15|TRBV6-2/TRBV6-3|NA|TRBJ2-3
CASRGRGGQIDTQYF
TGTGCCAGCAGGGGCAGGGGGGGCCAGATAGATACGCAGTATTTT
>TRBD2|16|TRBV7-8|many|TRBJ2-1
CASSARLAGGGNEQFF
TGTGCCAGCAGCGCCCGACTAGCGGGAGGTGGAAATGAGCAGTTCTTC
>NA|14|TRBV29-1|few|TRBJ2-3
CSTRTGRGTDTQYF
TGCAGCACCCGGACAGGGAGGGGCACAGATACGCAGTATTTT
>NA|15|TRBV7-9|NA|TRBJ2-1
CASSLAGIYGNEQFF
TGTGCCAGCAGCTTAGCAGGGATATACGGCAATGAGCAGTTCTTC
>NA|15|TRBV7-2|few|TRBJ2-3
CASSPPGAGPDTQYF
TGTGCCAGCAGCCCGCCCGGAGCCGGCCCAGATACGCAGTATTTT
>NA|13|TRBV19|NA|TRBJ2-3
CARWALSTDTQYF
TGTGCAAGGTGGGCCCTCAGCACAGATACGCAGTATTTT
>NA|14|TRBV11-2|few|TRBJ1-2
CASSLGLQFYGYTF
TGTGCCAGCAGCTTAGGCCTCCAATTCTATGGCTACACCTTC
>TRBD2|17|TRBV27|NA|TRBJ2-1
CASSLHTSGVTYNEQFF
TGTGCCAGCAGTTTACACACTAGCGGGGTTACCTACAATGAGCAGTTCTTC
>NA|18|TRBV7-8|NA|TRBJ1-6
CASSSNRRTVSYNSPLHF
TGTGCCAGCAGCTCGAACCGGAGAACTGTCTCCTATAATTCACCTCTCCACTTT
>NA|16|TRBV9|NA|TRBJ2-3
CASSVAGLQIIDTQYF
TGTGCCAGCAGCGTAGCGGGTCTCCAGATAATAGATACGCAGTATTTT
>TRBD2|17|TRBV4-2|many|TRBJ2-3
CASSRRLAGGGTDTQYF
TGTGCCAGCAGCCGAAGACTAGCGGGGGGCGGCACAGATACGCAGTATTTT
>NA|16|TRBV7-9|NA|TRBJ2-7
CASSLRLTGSGDEQYF
TGTGCCAGCAGCTTAAGATTGACAGGCTCTGGGGACGAGCAGTACTTC
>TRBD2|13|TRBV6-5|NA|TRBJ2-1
CASSTLAGAEQFF
TGTGCCAGCAGCACTCTAGCGGGAGCTGAGCAGTTCTTC
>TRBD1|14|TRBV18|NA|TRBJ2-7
CASSPGQGVHEQYF
TGTGCCAGCTCACCGGGACAGGGGGTCCACGAGCAGTACTTC
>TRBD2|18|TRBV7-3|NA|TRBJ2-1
CASSLRGTSAIAYNEQFF
TGTGCCAGCAGCTTAAGGGGGACTAGCGCTATTGCCTACAATGAGCAGTTCTTC
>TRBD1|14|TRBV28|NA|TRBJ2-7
CASSLRDRSHEQYF
TGTGCCAGCAGTTTGCGGGACAGGTCCCACGAGCAGTACTTC
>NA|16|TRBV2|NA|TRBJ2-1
CASSLGGDRLYNEQFF
TGTGCCAGCAGCCTTGGGGGGGACAGGCTCTACAATGAGCAGTTCTTC
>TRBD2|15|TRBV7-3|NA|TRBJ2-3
CASSFASGSTDTQYF
TGTGCCAGCAGCTTCGCTAGCGGAAGCACAGATACGCAGTATTTT
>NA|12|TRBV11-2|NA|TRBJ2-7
CASSPDDYEQYF
TGTGCCAGCAGCCCAGACGACTACGAGCAGTACTTC
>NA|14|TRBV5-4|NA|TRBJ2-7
CASSFLDSPCEQYF
TGTGCCAGCAGCTTCCTGGACAGCCCCTGCGAGCAGTACTTC
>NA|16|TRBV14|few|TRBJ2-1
CASSVSRDLSYNEQFF
TGTGCCAGCAGCGTTTCCCGGGACCTCTCCTACAATGAGCAGTTCTTC
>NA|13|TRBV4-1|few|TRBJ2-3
CASSRLDTDTQYF
TGCGCCAGCAGCAGACTCGACACAGATACGCAGTATTTT
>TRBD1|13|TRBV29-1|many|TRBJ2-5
CSVVLQGAETQYF
TGCAGCGTTGTCTTACAGGGGGCTGAGACCCAGTACTTC
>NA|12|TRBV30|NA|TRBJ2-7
CAWSLGSYEQYF
TGTGCCTGGAGTTTGGGCTCCTACGAGCAGTACTTC
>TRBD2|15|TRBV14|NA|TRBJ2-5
CASSQRTSGQETQYF
TGTGCCAGCAGCCAACGGACTAGCGGCCAAGAGACCCAGTACTTC
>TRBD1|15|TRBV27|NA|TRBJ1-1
CASSSKPSGGPEAFF
TGTGCCAGCAGCTCCAAACCGTCAGGGGGGCCTGAAGCTTTCTTT
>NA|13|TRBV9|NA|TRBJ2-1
CASSVGPYNEQFF
TGTGCCAGCAGCGTGGGTCCCTACAATGAGCAGTTCTTC
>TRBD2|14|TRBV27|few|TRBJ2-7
CASSPRDYTYEQYF
TGTGCCAGCAGTCCCCGGGACTACACCTACGAGCAGTACTTC
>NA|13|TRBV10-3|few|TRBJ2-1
CAISGDGAEGQFF
TGTGCCATCAGTGGGGATGGAGCGGAAGGTCAGTTCTTC
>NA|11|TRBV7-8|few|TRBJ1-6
CASSSDSPLHF
TGTGCCAGCAGCTCAGATTCACCCCTCCACTTT
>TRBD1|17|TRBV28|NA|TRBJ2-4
CASSALGTGEFSNIQYF
TGTGCCAGCAGTGCGCTAGGGACAGGGGAGTTTTCGAACATTCAGTACTTC
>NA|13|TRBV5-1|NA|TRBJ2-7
CASSPGDTYEQYF
TGCGCCAGCAGCCCTGGGGACACCTACGAGCAGTACTTC
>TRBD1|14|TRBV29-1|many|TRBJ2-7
CSVAGQGVSYEQYF
TGCAGCGTCGCGGGACAGGGGGTATCCTACGAGCAGTACTTC
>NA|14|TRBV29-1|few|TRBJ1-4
CSGGVPGPNEKLFF
TGCAGCGGAGGGGTCCCAGGGCCTAATGAAAAACTGTTTTTT
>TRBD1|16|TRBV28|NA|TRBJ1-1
CASSPVGQVKNTEAFF
TGTGCCAGCAGCCCCGTGGGACAGGTCAAGAACACTGAAGCTTTCTTT
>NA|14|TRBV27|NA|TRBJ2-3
CASSLSRGTDTQYF
TGTGCCAGCAGTTTATCGCGCGGCACAGATACGCAGTATTTT
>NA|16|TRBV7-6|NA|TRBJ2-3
CASSLGSWGATDTQYF
TGTGCCAGCAGCTTAGGGTCCTGGGGGGCTACAGATACGCAGTATTTT
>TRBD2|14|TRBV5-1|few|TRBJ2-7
CASSLTGLRDEQYF
TGCGCCAGCAGCTTGACGGGACTACGAGACGAGCAGTACTTC
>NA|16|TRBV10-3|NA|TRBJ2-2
CAISQLLGGGTGELFF
TGTGCCATCAGTCAACTTTTGGGAGGAGGCACCGGGGAGCTGTTTTTT
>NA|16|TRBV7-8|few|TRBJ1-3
CASSLLIARSGNTIYF
TGTGCCAGCAGCTTATTAATTGCCCGCTCTGGAAACACCATATATTTT
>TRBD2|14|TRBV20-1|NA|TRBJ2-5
CSATPGTSGETQYF
TGCAGTGCAACCCCCGGGACTAGCGGGGAGACCCAGTACTTC
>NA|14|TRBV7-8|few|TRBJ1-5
CASSLERGHADVHF
TGTGCCAGCAGCCTAGAGCGGGGTCACGCGGACGTGCATTTT
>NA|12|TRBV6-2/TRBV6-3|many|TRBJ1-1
CASRPMNTEAFF
TGTGCCAGCAGACCCATGAACACTGAAGCTTTCTTT